This T cell receptor (beta chain) derives from a study of TIL therapy for anti-PD-1-resistant metastatic lung cancer. The libraries were made with immunoSEQ v3. TCRdb keeps only in-frame clones here, not all; method: immunoSEQ multiplex PCR. The table shows fewer than 40,000 clones, with about 79% occurring only once. The CDR3 consists of 18 residues. Germline-derived CDR1 and CDR2 are SGHVS and FNYEAQ. V lost 1 base and J lost 5, with 24 bases in between. Indicated time point: pre-treatment sample, taken before nivolumab and TIL therapy. V is TRBV7-6 and J is TRBJ2-7; D is perhaps TRBD1 or TRBD2 (7 bases each). The receptor was isolated from a woman between 30 and 85 years old with non-small cell lung cancer. The sequencing here drew on blood, taken at baseline. CDR3 nucleotide sequence: TGTGCCAGCAGCTTAGGCCCGCTGAGGGGGCGGGAGCGGGACGAGCAGTACTTC. Amino acids: CASSLGPLRGRERDEQYF.